These 31 T cell receptor beta chains share one sample of origin, sequenced in a study of blood T cell repertoires in COVID-19 (dated by TCRdb to between 2020 and 2021). Receptors were amplified or captured by the immunoSEQ multiplex PCR assay. TCRdb took over this immuneACCESS table, retaining in-frame rearrangements with V and J assigned. Such tables are incomplete; in checked studies, under half of the missing clones stem from an unresolved V gene, and the remainder is unexplained. Recorded for this sample are about 500,000 clones; about 89% of them occurred a single time. The ten top clones hold about 8.2% of the sample. Sequenced input: peripheral blood. All receptors derive from a woman aged 50 to 60 with COVID-19, enrolled during active disease.

The chain uses TRBV5-4 and TRBJ1-4; weak D call: TRBD1 (6 bases). CDR1 is SGHNT and CDR2 is YYREEE in the germline V gene (reference sequence). V lost 4 bases and J 8 bases, leaving 15 bases between the germline ends. CDR3 length equals 14 residues. CDR3 region: CASSPGGRAEKLFF. For the CDR3, the DNA is TGTGCCAGCAGCCCGGGGGGCAGGGCGGAAAAACTGTTTTTT.

The V and J genes are TRBV6-5 and TRBJ1-1; 9 positions agree with TRBD1. The CDR3 contains 12 residues. J was trimmed by 9 bases and V by 7 bases; bases with no gene match: 6. Germline V gene sequence: CDR1 MNHEY, CDR2 SVGAGI. CDR3 loop: CASMPGQGQAFF. The DNA of the CDR3 is TGTGCCAGCATGCCCGGACAGGGGCAAGCTTTCTTT.

The V call is TRBV20-1, the J call TRBJ2-7, with 9 bases fitting TRBD1. Germline V gene sequence: CDR1 DFQATT, CDR2 SNEGSKA (reference sequence). Losses at the gene ends were 6 bases for V and 5 bases for J; bases not matched to a gene: 2. This CDR3 contains 11 residues. The CDR3 spells CSATGGDEQYF. The CDR3 nucleotides are TGCAGTGCCACAGGGGGCGACGAGCAGTACTTC.

V gene TRBV30 combines with J gene TRBJ2-5; the match to TRBD2 covers 9 bases. Germline-derived CDR1 and CDR2 are GTSNPN and SVGIG (reference sequence). V trimming: 2 bases; J trimming: 5 bases; junction bases outside the gene matches: 6. The CDR3 contains 14 residues. DNA of the CDR3: TGTGCCTGGAGTTTGGGACTAGCCGGGGAGACCCAGTACTTC. Translation: CAWSLGLAGETQYF. The full variable domain, its missing parts supplied by reference TRBV30 and TRBJ2-5, is SQTIHQWPATLVQPVGSPLSLECTVEGTSNPNLYWYRQAAGRGLQLLFYSVGIGQISSEVPQNLSASRPQDRQFILSSKKLLLSDSGFYLCAWSLGLAGETQYFGPGTRLLVL.

The V gene is TRBV5-4, the J gene TRBJ1-2; TRBD1 might be the D (5 bases). This CDR3 region has 14 residues. Germline V CDR1 and CDR2: SGHNT, YYREEE (reference sequence). V shed 4 bases and J shed 5 bases, with 15 bases lying between them. The CDR3 is CASSAGTERYGYTF. CDR3 coding DNA: TGTGCCAGCAGCGCGGGGACGGAGCGGTATGGCTACACCTTC.

The chain recombines TRBV7-6 with TRBJ1-1; D ambiguous. CDR3 length: 15 residues. Germline CDR1 is SGHVS and CDR2 is FNYEAQ. The germline V and J ends were trimmed by 0 bases and 2 bases, with 10 bases remaining between them. The CDR3: CASSLASAPNTEAFF. The DNA of the CDR3 is TGTGCCAGCAGCTTAGCGAGCGCCCCTAACACTGAAGCTTTCTTT. The whole variable domain, remainder taken from reference TRBV7-6 and TRBJ1-1, is GAGVSQSPRYKVTKRGQDVALRCDPISGHVSLYWYRQALGQGPEFLTYFNYEAQQDKSGLPNDRFSAERPEGSISTLTIQRTEQRDSAMYRCASSLASAPNTEAFFGQGTRLTVV.

This chain connects TRBV11-2 to TRBJ1-6; D is unclear. This CDR3 has 14 residues. From germline, CDR1 is SGHAT and CDR2 FQNNGV. V was trimmed by 5 bases and J by 1 base, leaving 6 bases between them. The CDR3 nucleotides read TGTGCCAGCAGCCCCGGGTCCTATAATTCACCCCTCCACTTT. It translates to CASSPGSYNSPLHF.

This chain joins TRBV27 and TRBJ1-1; 8 bases line up with TRBD1. The CDR3 length is 15 residues. Per the germline V gene, CDR1 is MNHEY and CDR2 is SMNVEV (reference sequence). V trimming: 5 bases; J trimming: 4 bases; junction bases outside the gene matches: 9. In DNA form, the CDR3 reads TGTGCCAGCAGTCCTCGGACAGGGTGGGCCACTGAAGCTTTCTTT. Translating gives CASSPRTGWATEAFF.

This clone has just one count. The V and J genes are TRBV19 and TRBJ1-5; D gene ambiguous. V was pared by 2 bases and J by 5 bases, with 7 bases between. The CDR3 contains 13 residues. Germline values: CDR1 LNHDA, CDR2 SQIVND (reference sequence). The CDR3 region is CASSILGHQPQHF. DNA of the CDR3: TGTGCCAGTAGTATACTGGGCCATCAGCCCCAGCATTTT.

The chain links TRBV4-1 to TRBJ1-1; D ambiguous. Per germline, CDR1 MGHRA and CDR2 YSYEKL. Trimming removed 0 bases from V and 3 bases from J, with 17 bases in between. The CDR3 has 17 amino acids. CDR3 sequence (DNA): TGCGCCAGCAGCCAAGATGAGAGACGCGTGAGGGACACTGAAGCTTTCTTT. It is translated as CASSQDERRVRDTEAFF.

The chain combines TRBV11-2 with TRBJ1-4; the match to TRBD1 covers 10 bases. The CDR3 totals 16 residues. V gave up 1 base and J gave up 5 bases; unmatched junction bases: 4. The germline V gene encodes CDR1 SGHAT and CDR2 FQNNGV. The DNA of the CDR3 is TGTGCCAGCAGCTTAGGACAGGGGGCACGAAATGAAAAACTGTTTTTT. Encoded protein: CASSLGQGARNEKLFF.

J is TRBJ2-1 and V is TRBV5-1, with a tentative D call TRBD2 (6 bases). The CDR3 length is 17 residues. The V gene's germline CDR1 is SGHRS and CDR2 YFSETQ. The ends were cut back, 4 bases at V and 5 bases at J, with 22 bases in the middle. CDR3 bases: TGCGCCAGCAGCAAGGATCGCGGCGGGGATATAAACAATGAGCAGTTCTTC. Amino acids: CASSKDRGGDINNEQFF.

This rearrangement joins TRBV14 to TRBJ1-3, with TRBD1 matching over 7 bases. Germline V lookup: CDR1 SGHDN, CDR2 FVKESK. Germline trimming cut 5 bases from V and 0 bases from J; bases unmatched to any gene: 7. This CDR3 has 16 residues. The CDR3 nucleotides are TGTGCCAGCAGCTTGGACAGGCCAAGCTCTGGAAACACCATATATTTT. Translating gives CASSLDRPSSGNTIYF.

The chain carries TRBV6-5 and TRBJ1-2; D gene ambiguous. The CDR3 is 13 residues long. Germline values: CDR1 MNHEY, CDR2 SVGAGI. V was shortened by 5 bases and J by 8 bases, with 15 bases between the two germline ends. CDR3 amino acids: CASSSSLLYGYTF. The DNA of the CDR3 is TGTGCCAGCAGTAGTTCTCTATTGTACGGCTACACCTTC.

J is TRBJ2-7 and V is TRBV27; a possible D gene is TRBD1 (5 bases). The V and J ends lost 6 bases and 7 bases respectively, with 10 bases between them. Germline lookup yields CDR1 MNHEY and CDR2 SMNVEV (reference sequence). The CDR3 is made up of 11 amino acids. This chain's CDR3 is CASRGADEQYF. The CDR3, as DNA: TGTGCCAGCAGAGGGGCAGATGAGCAGTACTTC.

The CDR3 sequence is CASSWDRNQETQYF. For the CDR3, the DNA is TGTGCCAGCAGCTGGGACAGGAATCAAGAGACCCAGTACTTC. This rearrangement joins TRBV7-6 to TRBJ2-5; 8 positions agree with TRBD1. Unmatched junction bases numbered 3, after V lost 4 bases and J lost 2 bases. The germline V gene has CDR1 SGHVS and CDR2 FNYEAQ. The CDR3 totals 14 residues.

V gene TRBV19 combines with J gene TRBJ1-1; 8 bases match TRBD1. Germline CDR1 and CDR2: LNHDA and SQIVND (reference sequence). The CDR3 runs 13 residues. Unmatched junction bases numbered 7, after V lost 9 bases and J lost 4 bases. The CDR3 DNA follows: TGTGCCAGCTCGGACAGGGTGGGCACTGAAGCTTTCTTT. Translated, it gives CASSDRVGTEAFF.

This chain links TRBV6-1 with TRBJ2-7, with a possible D match to TRBD2 (5 bases). Germline V gene data show CDR1 as MNHNS and CDR2 as SASEGT. The CDR3 runs 11 residues. The V and J ends lost 3 bases and 8 bases respectively, with 8 bases between them. CDR3 in amino acids: CASSESGQQYF. Written as DNA, the CDR3 is TGTGCCAGCAGTGAGAGCGGCCAGCAGTACTTC.

The rearrangement links TRBV28 to TRBJ2-7, with 10 positions matching TRBD2. CDR1 and CDR2 (germline): MDHEN, SYDVKM. V was clipped by 6 bases and J by 2 bases; unmatched bases: 10. The CDR3 loop spans 16 amino acids. The CDR3 bases are TGTGCCAGCAGGCCGACGACTAGCGGGTTCCCCTACGAGCAGTACTTC. It is translated as CASRPTTSGFPYEQYF. Looking up the rest from reference TRBV28 and TRBJ2-7 gives the full variable domain: DVKVTQSSRYLVKRTGEKVFLECVQDMDHENMFWYRQDPGLGLRLIYFSYDVKMKEKGDIPEGYSVSREKKERFSLILESASTNQTSMYLCASRPTTSGFPYEQYFGPGTRLTVT.

This clone appeared once. As DNA, the CDR3 is TGTGCCAGCAGCTCACCGGGACATGGGGACACCGGGGAGCTGTTTTTT. This sequence encodes CASSSPGHGDTGELFF. V is TRBV9 and J is TRBJ2-2, with a tentative D call TRBD1 (6 bases). Germline V gives CDR1 SGDLS, CDR2 YYNGEE. The ends were cut back, 4 bases at V and 3 bases at J, with 16 bases in the middle. The CDR3 is 16 amino acids.

A single count supports this clone. The CDR3 protein is CASSQEGTGGSRGNTIYF. In DNA, the CDR3 is TGCGCCAGCAGCCAAGAGGGGACAGGGGGCTCGAGAGGAAACACCATATATTTT. The J gene is TRBJ1-3, the V gene TRBV4-1, with 12 nucleotides matching TRBD1. V was clipped by 0 bases and J by 4 bases; unmatched bases: 7. The CDR3 is 18 residues long. Germline CDR1 MGHRA, CDR2 YSYEKL.

On this clone itself: Other DNA sequences in this specimen translate into the identical CDR3. The J gene is TRBJ1-2, the V gene TRBV19, with TRBD1 matching over 10 bases. The CDR3 extends over 13 amino acids. The trim removed 3 bases at V and 5 bases at J, leaving 0 bases unmatched. The germline gives CDR1 LNHDA, CDR2 SQIVND (reference sequence). CDR3 loop: CASSMGQGYGYTF. Here the CDR3 DNA reads TGTGCCAGTAGTATGGGACAGGGGTATGGCTACACCTTC.

This sequence joins TRBV27 and TRBJ1-1; 8 bases agree with TRBD1. The germline V gene has CDR1 MNHEY and CDR2 SMNVEV (reference sequence). Unmatched junction bases numbered 4, after V lost 6 bases and J lost 4 bases. CDR3 length equals 13 residues. The CDR3 here is CASRDRESTEAFF. The DNA for the CDR3 is TGTGCCAGCAGGGACAGGGAGTCCACTGAAGCTTTCTTT.

This chain uses TRBV11-3 with TRBJ1-1; D might be TRBD1 (6 bases). Trimming pared 1 base from V and 3 bases from J, leaving 12 bases between. Germline values: CDR1 SGHNT, CDR2 YENEEA. This CDR3 contains 15 residues. The CDR3 sequence is CASSLVGGRYTEAFF. The DNA for the CDR3 is TGTGCCAGCAGCTTAGTTGGGGGCCGTTACACTGAAGCTTTCTTT.

The chain couples TRBV7-3 to TRBJ2-2; 9 nucleotides match TRBD1. CDR3 length: 18 amino acids. Germline loops: CDR1 SGHTA, CDR2 FQGTGA. The ends lost 5 bases at V and 3 bases at J; junction bases unmatched: 13. The CDR3 spells CASSLTGGTQSHTGELFF. CDR3 DNA: TGTGCCAGCAGCCTTACAGGGGGCACTCAGAGTCACACCGGGGAGCTGTTTTTT.

The chain is built from TRBV19 and TRBJ1-4; no firm D call. The germline gives CDR1 LNHDA, CDR2 SQIVND (reference sequence). The V gene lost 6 bases and the J gene lost 0 bases, with 11 bases spanning the gap. The CDR3 covers 15 residues. CDR3 in amino acids: CASRIVRATNEKLFF. In DNA, the CDR3 is TGTGCCAGTAGAATCGTACGAGCAACTAATGAAAAACTGTTTTTT.

This rearrangement joins TRBV20-1 to TRBJ2-3, with D possibly TRBD2 on 6 matching bases. There are 14 residues in the CDR3. Germline V gene sequence: CDR1 DFQATT, CDR2 SNEGSKA (reference sequence). Trimming took 3 bases from V and 0 from J, leaving 10 bases between them. The CDR3 nucleotides are TGCAGTGCTAGTTCCGCGGGGAGCACAGATACGCAGTATTTT. Protein product: CSASSAGSTDTQYF.

This clone occurred once. This sequence joins TRBV15 and TRBJ1-4; TRBD1 matches at 11 bases. Per the germline V gene, CDR1 is LNHNV and CDR2 is YYDKDF (reference sequence). The CDR3 covers 14 residues. V gave up 3 bases and J gave up 7 bases; unmatched junction bases: 1. Written as DNA, the CDR3 is TGTGCCACCAGCAGGGACAGGGGGCCTGAAAAACTGTTTTTT. Its protein product is CATSRDRGPEKLFF.

The V gene is TRBV13, the J gene TRBJ2-3; 8 bases agree with TRBD2. CDR1 and CDR2 (germline): PRHDT, FYEKMQ (reference sequence). CDR3 length: 17 amino acids. The trim removed 5 bases at V and 2 bases at J, leaving 12 bases unmatched. CDR3 nucleotide sequence: TGTGCCAGCAGCGCGGACCGGGGGGGCAAGCCCACAGATACGCAGTATTTT. This gives the protein CASSADRGGKPTDTQYF. The full variable domain, rest sourced from reference TRBV13 and TRBJ2-3, is AAGVIQSPRHLIKEKRETATLKCYPIPRHDTVYWYQQGPGQDPQFLISFYEKMQSDKGSIPDRFSAQQFSDYHSELNMSSLELGDSALYFCASSADRGGKPTDTQYFGPGTRLTVL.

The chain couples TRBV11-1 to TRBJ1-1; D possibly corresponds to TRBD1 (6 bases). The germline CDR1 and CDR2 sequences are SGHAT and FQDESV (reference sequence). V was clipped by 1 base and J by 4 bases, with 10 bases between them. This CDR3 has 14 residues. This CDR3 is CASSLEQGLTEAFF. CDR3 DNA sequence: TGTGCCAGCAGCTTAGAACAGGGCCTCACTGAAGCTTTCTTT.

The chain joins TRBV5-1 to TRBJ2-7, with 7 bases aligning to TRBD1. There are 14 residues in the CDR3. J gave up 2 bases and V 4 bases, and 6 bases lay outside the gene matches. The germline gives CDR1 SGHRS, CDR2 YFSETQ. The CDR3 protein is CASSLNRGTYEQYF. CDR3 bases: TGCGCCAGCAGCCTAAACAGGGGAACCTACGAGCAGTACTTC. The full variable domain, its missing parts supplied by reference TRBV5-1 and TRBJ2-7, is KAGVTQTPRYLIKTRGQQVTLSCSPISGHRSVSWYQQTPGQGLQFLFEYFSETQRNKGNFPGRFSGRQFSNSRSEMNVSTLELGDSALYLCASSLNRGTYEQYFGPGTRLTVT.